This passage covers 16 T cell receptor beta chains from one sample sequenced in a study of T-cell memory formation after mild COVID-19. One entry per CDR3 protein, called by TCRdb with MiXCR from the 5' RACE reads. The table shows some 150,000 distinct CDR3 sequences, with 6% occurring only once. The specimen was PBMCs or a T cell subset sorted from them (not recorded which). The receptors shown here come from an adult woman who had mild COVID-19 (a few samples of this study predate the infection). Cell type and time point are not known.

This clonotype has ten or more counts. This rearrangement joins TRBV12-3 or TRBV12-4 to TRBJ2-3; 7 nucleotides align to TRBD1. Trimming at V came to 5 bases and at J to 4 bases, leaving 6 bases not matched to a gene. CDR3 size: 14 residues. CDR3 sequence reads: CASSHHRGSDTQYF. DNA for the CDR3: TGTGCCAGCAGTCACCACAGGGGCTCAGATACGCAGTATTTT.

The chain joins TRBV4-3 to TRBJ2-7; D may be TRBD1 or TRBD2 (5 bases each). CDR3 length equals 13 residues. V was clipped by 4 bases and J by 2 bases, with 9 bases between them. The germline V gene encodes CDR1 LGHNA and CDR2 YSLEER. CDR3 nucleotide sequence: TGCGCCAGCAGCCGGGACGCGACCTACGAGCAGTACTTC. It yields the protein CASSRDATYEQYF.

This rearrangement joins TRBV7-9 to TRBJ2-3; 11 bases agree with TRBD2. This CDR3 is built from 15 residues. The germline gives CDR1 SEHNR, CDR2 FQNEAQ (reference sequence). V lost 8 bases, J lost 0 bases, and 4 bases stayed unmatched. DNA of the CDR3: TGTGCCAGCTTGACTAGCGGGGTTAGCACAGATACGCAGTATTTT. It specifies CASLTSGVSTDTQYF.

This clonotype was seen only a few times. Written as DNA, the CDR3 is TGTGCCAGCAGCCCTAGCGGCCATGGGGCCAAAAACATTCAGTACTTC. This sequence encodes CASSPSGHGAKNIQYF. V and J are TRBV5-6 and TRBJ2-4; 7 bases map to TRBD2. From germline, CDR1 is SGHDT and CDR2 YYEEEE. J gave up 1 base and V 4 bases, and 8 bases lay outside the gene matches. This CDR3 has 16 residues.

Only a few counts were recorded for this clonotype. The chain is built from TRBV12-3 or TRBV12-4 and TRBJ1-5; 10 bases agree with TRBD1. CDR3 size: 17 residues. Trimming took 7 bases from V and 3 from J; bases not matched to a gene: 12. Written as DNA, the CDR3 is TGTGCCAGCAACCCGACCTCAGGGACAGGGGACAATCAGCCCCAGCATTTT. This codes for CASNPTSGTGDNQPQHF.

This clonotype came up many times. The CDR3 is CASSLWGTGYNEQFF. The CDR3 nucleotides read TGTGCCAGCAGTTTGTGGGGAACAGGATACAATGAGCAGTTCTTC. This chain links TRBV27 with TRBJ2-1, with a weak D call TRBD1 (5 bases). Trimming took off 3 bases at V and 4 bases at J, with 13 bases between the two ends. Germline V lookup: CDR1 MNHEY, CDR2 SMNVEV (reference sequence). This CDR3 spans 15 amino acids.

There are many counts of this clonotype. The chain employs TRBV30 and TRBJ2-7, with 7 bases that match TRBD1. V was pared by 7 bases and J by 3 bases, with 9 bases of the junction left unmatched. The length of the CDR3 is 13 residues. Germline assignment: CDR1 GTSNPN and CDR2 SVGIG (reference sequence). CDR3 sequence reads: CASVPRTGYEQYF. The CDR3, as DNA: TGTGCCTCCGTCCCACGGACAGGCTACGAGCAGTACTTC.

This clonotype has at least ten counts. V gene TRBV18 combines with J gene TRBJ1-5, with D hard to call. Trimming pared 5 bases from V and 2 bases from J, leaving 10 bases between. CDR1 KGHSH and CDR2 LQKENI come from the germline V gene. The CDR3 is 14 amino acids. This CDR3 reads CASSKGYGNQPQHF. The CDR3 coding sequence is TGTGCCAGCTCAAAGGGATATGGCAATCAGCCCCAGCATTTT.

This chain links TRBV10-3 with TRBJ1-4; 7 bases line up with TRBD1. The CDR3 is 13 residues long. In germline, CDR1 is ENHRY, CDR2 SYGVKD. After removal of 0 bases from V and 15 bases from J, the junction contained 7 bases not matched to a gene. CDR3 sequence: CAISESNDRDVFF. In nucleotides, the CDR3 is TGTGCCATCAGTGAGTCGAACGACAGGGATGTGTTTTTT.

The CDR3 sequence is CASSQDIGAGGGLSGYTF. In DNA form, the CDR3 reads TGCGCCAGCAGCCAAGATATTGGGGCAGGGGGCGGCCTGAGTGGCTACACCTTC. This chain connects TRBV4-1 to TRBJ1-2; 8 bases map to TRBD1. With 0 bases clipped from V and 7 bases from J, the junction kept 16 bases outside the gene matches. This CDR3 is built from 18 residues. CDR1 and CDR2 (germline): MGHRA, YSYEKL.

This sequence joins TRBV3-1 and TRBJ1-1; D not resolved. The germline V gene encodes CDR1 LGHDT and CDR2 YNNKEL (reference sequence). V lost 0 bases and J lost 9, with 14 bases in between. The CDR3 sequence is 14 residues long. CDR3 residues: CASSQESGWRKAFF. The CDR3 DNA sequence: TGTGCCAGCAGCCAAGAGAGTGGTTGGAGGAAAGCTTTCTTT.

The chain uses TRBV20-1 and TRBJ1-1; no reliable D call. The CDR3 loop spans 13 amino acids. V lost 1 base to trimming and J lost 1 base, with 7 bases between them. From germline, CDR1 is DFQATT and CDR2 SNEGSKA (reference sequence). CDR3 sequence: CSARGGWNTEAFF. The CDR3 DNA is TGCAGTGCTAGAGGCGGATGGAACACTGAAGCTTTCTTT.

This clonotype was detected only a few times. The CDR3 DNA sequence: TGTGCCAGCAGCCCTAAGCCCAGGGTCTCCAACACTGAAGCTTTCTTT. It encodes CASSPKPRVSNTEAFF. This chain joins TRBV27 and TRBJ1-1; weak D call: TRBD1 (5 bases). The germline CDR1 and CDR2 sequences are MNHEY and SMNVEV (reference sequence). V was pared by 6 bases and J by 2 bases, with 19 bases between. The CDR3 is 16 residues long.

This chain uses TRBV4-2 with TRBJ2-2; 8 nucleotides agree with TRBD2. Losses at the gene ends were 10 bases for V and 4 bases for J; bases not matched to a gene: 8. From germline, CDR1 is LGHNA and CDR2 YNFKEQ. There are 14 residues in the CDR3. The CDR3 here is CATKPTSGTGELFF. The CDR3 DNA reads TGTGCCACTAAACCTACTAGCGGCACCGGGGAGCTGTTTTTT.

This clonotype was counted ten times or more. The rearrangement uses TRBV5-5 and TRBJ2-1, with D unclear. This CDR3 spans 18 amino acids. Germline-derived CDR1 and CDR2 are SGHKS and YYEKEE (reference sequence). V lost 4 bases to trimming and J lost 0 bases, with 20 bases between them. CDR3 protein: CASSASPLSLSSYNEQFF. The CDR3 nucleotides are TGTGCCAGCAGCGCTTCCCCCTTATCCCTGAGCTCCTACAATGAGCAGTTCTTC.

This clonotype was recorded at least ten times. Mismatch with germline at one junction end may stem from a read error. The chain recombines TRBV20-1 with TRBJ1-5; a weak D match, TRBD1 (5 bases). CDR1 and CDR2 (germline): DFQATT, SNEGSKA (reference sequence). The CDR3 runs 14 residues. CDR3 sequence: CSARDGGGNQPQHF. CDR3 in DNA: TGCAGTGCAAGAGACGGGGGTGGCAATCAGCCCCAGCATTTT.